This T cell receptor beta chain was identified during a study of beta chain features in type 1 diabetes. The entirety of the isolated RNA underwent reverse transcription, so expressed TCRB transcripts were sequenced. Sequencing was performed with immunoSEQ multiplex PCR; in TCRdb, only in-frame clones are kept and a portion is missing. Seen here are 600,000 or so clones, about an eighth observed once, and the top ten hold around 0.12%. The CDR3 covers 14 residues. V dropped 2 bases and J dropped 7; count of bases not matched to a gene: 5. Germline V gene lookup returns CDR1 SGHNT and CDR2 YENEEA. Overall study results and limits: There was a moderate but significant shortening of TCRB CDR3s in all four CD4+ subsets of Type 1 diabetes patients. More deletions and fewer insertions at VDJ junctions were found in patients with type 1 diabetes.

This clone was found a few times. Its target is not known. The rearrangement links TRBV11-3 to TRBJ2-7; 10 bases fit TRBD1. This TCR derives from a man under 40 with type 1 diabetes. The source material was naive CD4+ T cells from blood. As DNA, the CDR3 is TGTGCCAGCAGCTTACGACAGGGGGCTGGAGAGCAGTACTTC. This sequence encodes CASSLRQGAGEQYF.